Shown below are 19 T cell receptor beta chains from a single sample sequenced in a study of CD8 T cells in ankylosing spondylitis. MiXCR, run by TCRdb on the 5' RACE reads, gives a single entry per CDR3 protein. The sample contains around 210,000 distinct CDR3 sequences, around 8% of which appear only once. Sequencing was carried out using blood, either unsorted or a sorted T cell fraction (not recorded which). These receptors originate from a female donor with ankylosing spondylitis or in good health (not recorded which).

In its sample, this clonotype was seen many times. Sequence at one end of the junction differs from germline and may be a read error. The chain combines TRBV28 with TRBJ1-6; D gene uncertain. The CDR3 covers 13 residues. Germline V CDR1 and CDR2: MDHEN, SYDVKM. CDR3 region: CVSTGQYNSPLHF. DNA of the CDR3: TGCGTATCTACTGGCCAGTATAATTCACCCCTCCACTTT.

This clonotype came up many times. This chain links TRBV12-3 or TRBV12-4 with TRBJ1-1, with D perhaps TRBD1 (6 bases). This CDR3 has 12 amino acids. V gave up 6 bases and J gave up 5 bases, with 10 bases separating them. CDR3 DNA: TGTGCCAGCAGCTTCGACAGGACTGAAGCTTTCTTT. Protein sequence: CASSFDRTEAFF.

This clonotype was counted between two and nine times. In DNA, the CDR3 is TGTGCCAGCAGCTTAGCCCCGGAGGGGGAGCAGTACTTC. Translating it yields CASSLAPEGEQYF. The gene calls are TRBV7-2 and TRBJ2-7, with D possibly TRBD2 on 6 matching bases. The CDR3 has 13 amino acids. Germline loops: CDR1 SGHTA, CDR2 FQGNSA. V lost 0 bases and J 7 bases, leaving 10 bases between the germline ends.

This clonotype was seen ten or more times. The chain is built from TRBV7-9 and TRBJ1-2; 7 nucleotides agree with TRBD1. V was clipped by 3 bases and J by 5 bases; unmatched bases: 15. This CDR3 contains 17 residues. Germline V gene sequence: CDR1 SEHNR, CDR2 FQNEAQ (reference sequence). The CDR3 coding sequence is TGTGCCAGCAGCTTCGGTGTCTTGGACAGGAAGGAATATGGCTACACCTTC. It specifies CASSFGVLDRKEYGYTF.

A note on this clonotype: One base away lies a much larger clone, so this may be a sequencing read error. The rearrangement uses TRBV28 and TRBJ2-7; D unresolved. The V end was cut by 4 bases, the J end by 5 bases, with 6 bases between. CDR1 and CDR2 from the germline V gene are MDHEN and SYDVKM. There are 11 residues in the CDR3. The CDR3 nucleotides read TGTGCCAGCAGTTACGACGACGAGCAGTACTTC. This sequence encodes CASSYDDEQYF.

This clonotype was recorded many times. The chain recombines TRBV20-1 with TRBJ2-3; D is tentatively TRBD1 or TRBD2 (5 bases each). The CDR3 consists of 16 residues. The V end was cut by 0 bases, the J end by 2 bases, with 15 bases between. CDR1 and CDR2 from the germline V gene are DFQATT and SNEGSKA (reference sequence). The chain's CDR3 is CSARELGEGPTDTQYF. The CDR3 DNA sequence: TGCAGTGCTAGAGAATTGGGGGAAGGACCCACAGATACGCAGTATTTT.

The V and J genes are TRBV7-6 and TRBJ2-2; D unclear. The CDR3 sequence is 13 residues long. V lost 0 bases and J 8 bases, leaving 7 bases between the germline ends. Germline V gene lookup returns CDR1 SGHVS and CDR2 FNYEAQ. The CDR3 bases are TGTGCCAGCAGCTTAGCATGGACGGGGGAGCTGTTTTTT. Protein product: CASSLAWTGELFF.

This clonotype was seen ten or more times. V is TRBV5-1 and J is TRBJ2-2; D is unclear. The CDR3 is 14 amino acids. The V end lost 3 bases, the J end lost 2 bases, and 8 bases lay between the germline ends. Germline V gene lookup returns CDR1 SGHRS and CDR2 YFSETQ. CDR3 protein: CASSSLPNTGELFF. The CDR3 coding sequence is TGCGCCAGCAGCTCCCTTCCTAACACCGGGGAGCTGTTTTTT.

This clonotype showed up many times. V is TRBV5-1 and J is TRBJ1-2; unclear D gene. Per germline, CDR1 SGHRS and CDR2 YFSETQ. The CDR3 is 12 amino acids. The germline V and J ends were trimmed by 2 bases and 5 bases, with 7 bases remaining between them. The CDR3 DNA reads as TGCGCCAGCAGCTTTGAACGTTATGGCTACACCTTC. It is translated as CASSFERYGYTF.

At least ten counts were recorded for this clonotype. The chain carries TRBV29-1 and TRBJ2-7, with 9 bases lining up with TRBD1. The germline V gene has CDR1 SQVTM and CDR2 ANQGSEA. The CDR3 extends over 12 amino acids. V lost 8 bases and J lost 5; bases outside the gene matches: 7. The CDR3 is CSTLDRGHEQYF. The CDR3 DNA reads TGCAGCACCTTGGACAGGGGCCACGAGCAGTACTTC.

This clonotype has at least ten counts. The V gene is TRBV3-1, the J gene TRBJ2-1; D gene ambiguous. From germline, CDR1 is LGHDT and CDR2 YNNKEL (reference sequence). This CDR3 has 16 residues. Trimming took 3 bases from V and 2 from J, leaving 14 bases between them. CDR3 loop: CASSHQFEGPYNEQFF. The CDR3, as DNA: TGTGCCAGCAGCCATCAGTTTGAAGGCCCCTACAATGAGCAGTTCTTC.

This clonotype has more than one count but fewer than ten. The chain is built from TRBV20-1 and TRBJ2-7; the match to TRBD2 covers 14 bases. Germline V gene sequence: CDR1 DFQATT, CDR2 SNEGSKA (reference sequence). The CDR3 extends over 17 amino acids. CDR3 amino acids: CSATRDAGTSGSSEQYF. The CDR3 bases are TGCAGCGCCACCCGGGACGCCGGGACTAGCGGGAGTAGCGAGCAGTACTTC.

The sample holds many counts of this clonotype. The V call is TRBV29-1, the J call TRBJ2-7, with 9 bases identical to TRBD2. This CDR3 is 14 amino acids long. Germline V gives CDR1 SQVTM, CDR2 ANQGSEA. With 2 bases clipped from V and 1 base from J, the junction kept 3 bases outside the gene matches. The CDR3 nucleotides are TGCAGCGTTGAACCGACTAGCGGATCCTACGAGCAGTACTTC. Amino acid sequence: CSVEPTSGSYEQYF.

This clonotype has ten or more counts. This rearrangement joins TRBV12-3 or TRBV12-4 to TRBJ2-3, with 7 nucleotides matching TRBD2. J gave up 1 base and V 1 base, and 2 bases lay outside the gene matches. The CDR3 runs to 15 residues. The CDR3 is CASSLVTSGTDTQYF. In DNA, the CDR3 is TGTGCCAGCAGTTTAGTAACTAGCGGCACAGATACGCAGTATTTT.

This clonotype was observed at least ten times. The CDR3 spells CASSYSKRTGDYGYTF. CDR3 coding DNA: TGTGCCAGCAGTTACTCGAAGCGGACAGGGGACTATGGCTACACCTTC. V is TRBV6-5 and J is TRBJ1-2; 9 nucleotides align to TRBD1. Germline trimming cut 0 bases from V and 3 bases from J; bases unmatched to any gene: 5. The CDR3 length is 16 residues. Germline V gives CDR1 MNHEY, CDR2 SVGAGI.

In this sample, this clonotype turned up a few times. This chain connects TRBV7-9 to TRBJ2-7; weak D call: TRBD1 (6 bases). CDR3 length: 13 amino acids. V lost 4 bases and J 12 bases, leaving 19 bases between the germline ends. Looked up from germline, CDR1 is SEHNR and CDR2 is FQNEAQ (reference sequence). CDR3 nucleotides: TGTGCCAGCAGCTCCAATTTACACAGGGTAGGGTACTTC. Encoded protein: CASSSNLHRVGYF. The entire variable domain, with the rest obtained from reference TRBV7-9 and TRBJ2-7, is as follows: DTGVSQNPRHKITKRGQNVTFRCDPISEHNRLYWYRQTLGQGPEFLTYFQNEAQLEKSRLLSDRFSAERPKGSFSTLEIQRTEQGDSAMYLCASSSNLHRVGYFGPGTRLTVT.

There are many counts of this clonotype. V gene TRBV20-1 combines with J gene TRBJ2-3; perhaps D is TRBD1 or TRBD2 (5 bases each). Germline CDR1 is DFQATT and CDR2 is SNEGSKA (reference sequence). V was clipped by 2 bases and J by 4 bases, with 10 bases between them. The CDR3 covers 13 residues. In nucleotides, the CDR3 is TGCAGTGCTAGAAGGGGAGCGGCAGATACGCAGTATTTT. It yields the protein CSARRGAADTQYF.

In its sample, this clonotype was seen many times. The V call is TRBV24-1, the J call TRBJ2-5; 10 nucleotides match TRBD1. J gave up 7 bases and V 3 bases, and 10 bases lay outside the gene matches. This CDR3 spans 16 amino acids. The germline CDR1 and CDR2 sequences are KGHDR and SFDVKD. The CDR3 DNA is TGTGCCACCAGTGATCGCGGGGGACAGGGGATCGGGACCCAGTACTTC. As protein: CATSDRGGQGIGTQYF.

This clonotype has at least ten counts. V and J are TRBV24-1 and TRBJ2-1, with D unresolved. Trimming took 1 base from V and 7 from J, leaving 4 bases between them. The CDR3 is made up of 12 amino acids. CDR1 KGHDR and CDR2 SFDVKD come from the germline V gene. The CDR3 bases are TGTGCCACCAGTGATTTTACAAATGAGCAGTTCTTC. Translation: CATSDFTNEQFF.